Listed below are T cell receptor beta chains from one sample, sequenced in a study of cytomegalovirus exposure and HLA in healthy donors. TCRdb's table, derived via immunoSEQ multiplex PCR, lists solely in-frame clones and lacks some. The top ten clones hold 0.58% of a sample with some 200,000 clones, approximately 82% of them seen once. Source material: PBMCs. The receptors were gathered from a woman between 40 and 50 years old in good health and CMV-seronegative. Both conserved end residues are part of each CDR3. D genes are given only for firm matches. Clone size is shown for a subset of rows, as once, few, many or a class of expanded clone.

CDR3 protein: CASSETSGGAVRTGELFF
CDR3 DNA: TGTGCCAGCAGCGAGACTAGCGGGGGGGCCGTTCGAACCGGGGAGCTGTTTTTT
D gene: TRBD2
clone size: once
J gene: TRBJ2-2
V gene: TRBV9
CDR3 length: 18

CDR3 protein: CASSLSGGPYEQYF
CDR3 DNA: TGTGCCAGCAGCTTAAGCGGGGGGCCATACGAGCAGTACTTC
D gene: TRBD2
clone size: NA
J gene: TRBJ2-7
V gene: TRBV7-2
CDR3 length: 14

CDR3 protein: CASSPLEGHGDTEAFF
CDR3 DNA: TGTGCCAGCAGCCCCTTGGAAGGTCACGGGGACACTGAAGCTTTCTTT
D gene: NA
clone size: NA
J gene: TRBJ1-1
V gene: TRBV7-6
CDR3 length: 16

CDR3 protein: CASSSQAEETQYF
CDR3 DNA: TGTGCCAGCAGCTCGCAGGCCGAAGAGACCCAGTACTTC
D gene: NA
clone size: NA
J gene: TRBJ2-5
V gene: TRBV7-3
CDR3 length: 13

CDR3 protein: CASSRYRGRNQPQHF
CDR3 DNA: TGCGCCAGCAGTCGCTACAGGGGGCGCAACCAGCCCCAGCATTTT
D gene: TRBD1
clone size: NA
J gene: TRBJ1-5
V gene: TRBV23-1
CDR3 length: 15

CDR3 protein: CASREDRDAAFF
CDR3 DNA: TGTGCCAGCAGGGAAGACAGGGATGCGGCTTTCTTT
D gene: TRBD1
clone size: once
J gene: TRBJ1-1
V gene: TRBV2
CDR3 length: 12

CDR3 protein: CAWSLPGQGSETQYF
CDR3 DNA: TGTGCCTGGAGTCTACCGGGACAGGGGTCGGAGACCCAGTACTTC
D gene: TRBD1
clone size: NA
J gene: TRBJ2-5
V gene: TRBV30
CDR3 length: 15

CDR3 protein: CSVQGTGSSYEQYF
CDR3 DNA: TGCAGCGTCCAAGGGACAGGGAGCTCCTACGAGCAGTACTTC
D gene: TRBD1
clone size: NA
J gene: TRBJ2-7
V gene: TRBV29-1
CDR3 length: 14

CDR3 protein: CASSSTGMTYEQYF
CDR3 DNA: TGCGCCAGCAGCTCGACAGGGATGACCTACGAGCAGTACTTC
D gene: TRBD1
clone size: NA
J gene: TRBJ2-7
V gene: TRBV5-1
CDR3 length: 14

CDR3 protein: CASSSLGGQGAYEQYF
CDR3 DNA: TGTGCCAGCAGTTCCCTTGGGGGACAGGGCGCCTACGAGCAGTACTTC
D gene: TRBD1
clone size: NA
J gene: TRBJ2-7
V gene: TRBV11-2
CDR3 length: 16

CDR3 protein: CASSERQSGTDTQYF
CDR3 DNA: TGTGCCAGCAGCGAACGACAGAGTGGGACAGATACGCAGTATTTT
D gene: NA
clone size: NA
J gene: TRBJ2-3
V gene: TRBV9
CDR3 length: 15

CDR3 protein: CASSLGGQGLREKLFF
CDR3 DNA: TGTGCCAGCAGCTTAGGGGGACAGGGACTTCGCGAAAAACTGTTTTTT
D gene: TRBD1
clone size: few
J gene: TRBJ1-4
V gene: TRBV5-4
CDR3 length: 16

CDR3 protein: CASSLRGVGEQYF
CDR3 DNA: TGTGCCAGCAGTTTACGCGGGGTCGGCGAGCAGTACTTC
D gene: NA
clone size: NA
J gene: TRBJ2-7
V gene: TRBV27
CDR3 length: 13

CDR3 protein: CASRDRGSEKLFF
CDR3 DNA: TGTGCCAGCAGAGACAGGGGGAGCGAAAAACTGTTTTTT
D gene: TRBD1
clone size: once
J gene: TRBJ1-4
V gene: TRBV6-1
CDR3 length: 13

CDR3 protein: CASSLASTDTQYF
CDR3 DNA: TGTGCCAGCAGCTTAGCGTCTACAGATACGCAGTATTTT
D gene: NA
clone size: NA
J gene: TRBJ2-3
V gene: TRBV7-3
CDR3 length: 13

CDR3 protein: CASAWGGNQPQHF
CDR3 DNA: TGTGCCAGCGCCTGGGGAGGCAATCAGCCCCAGCATTTT
D gene: NA
clone size: few
J gene: TRBJ1-5
V gene: TRBV6-5
CDR3 length: 13

CDR3 protein: CASGPAGYTDTQYF
CDR3 DNA: TGTGCCTCAGGTCCGGCAGGTTACACAGATACGCAGTATTTT
D gene: NA
clone size: NA
J gene: TRBJ2-3
V gene: TRBV30
CDR3 length: 14

CDR3 protein: CASSLGGKGRVGADTQYF
CDR3 DNA: TGTGCCAGCAGCTTAGGCGGAAAAGGCAGGGTGGGTGCAGATACGCAGTATTTT
D gene: NA
clone size: NA
J gene: TRBJ2-3
V gene: TRBV11-2
CDR3 length: 18

CDR3 protein: CASSLDRGVPQYF
CDR3 DNA: TGCGCCAGCAGCTTGGACAGGGGGGTCCCCCAGTACTTC
D gene: TRBD1
clone size: NA
J gene: TRBJ2-5
V gene: TRBV5-1
CDR3 length: 13

CDR3 protein: CASSLGQGRFISYEQYF
CDR3 DNA: TGTGCCAGCAGCTTGGGACAGGGAAGATTTATATCCTACGAGCAGTACTTC
D gene: TRBD1
clone size: NA
J gene: TRBJ2-7
V gene: TRBV7-9
CDR3 length: 17

CDR3 protein: CASSLIRQETQYF
CDR3 DNA: TGTGCCAGCAGCTTAATACGGCAAGAGACCCAGTACTTC
D gene: NA
clone size: NA
J gene: TRBJ2-5
V gene: TRBV7-3
CDR3 length: 13

CDR3 protein: CSVWAVGRSTEAFF
CDR3 DNA: TGCAGCGTTTGGGCGGTGGGGCGAAGCACTGAAGCTTTCTTT
D gene: NA
clone size: NA
J gene: TRBJ1-1
V gene: TRBV29-1
CDR3 length: 14

CDR3 protein: CASSPGQGGYGYTF
CDR3 DNA: TGTGCCAGCTCACCCGGACAGGGAGGCTATGGCTACACCTTC
D gene: TRBD1
clone size: NA
J gene: TRBJ1-2
V gene: TRBV18
CDR3 length: 14

CDR3 protein: CASSSVNTEAFF
CDR3 DNA: TGCGCCAGCAGTTCAGTGAACACTGAAGCTTTCTTT
D gene: NA
clone size: NA
J gene: TRBJ1-1
V gene: TRBV5-1
CDR3 length: 12

CDR3 protein: CASSYNGVVPYEQYF
CDR3 DNA: TGTGCCAGCAGTTACAACGGGGTGGTTCCCTACGAGCAGTACTTC
D gene: NA
clone size: NA
J gene: TRBJ2-7
V gene: TRBV6-5
CDR3 length: 15

CDR3 protein: CASSLGEFSTDTQYF
CDR3 DNA: TGTGCCAGCAGCTTAGGAGAATTTAGCACAGATACGCAGTATTTT
D gene: NA
clone size: NA
J gene: TRBJ2-3
V gene: TRBV7-9
CDR3 length: 15

CDR3 protein: CASNLAGGSRANTGELFF
CDR3 DNA: TGTGCCAGCAACCTAGCGGGGGGGTCTCGGGCTAACACCGGGGAGCTGTTTTTT
D gene: TRBD2
clone size: NA
J gene: TRBJ2-2
V gene: TRBV9
CDR3 length: 18

CDR3 protein: CASSPVGLAGGRYNEQFF
CDR3 DNA: TGTGCCAGCAGCCCGGTAGGGCTAGCGGGGGGGCGGTACAATGAGCAGTTCTTC
D gene: TRBD2
clone size: NA
J gene: TRBJ2-1
V gene: TRBV11-3
CDR3 length: 18

CDR3 protein: CASSLARATQETQYF
CDR3 DNA: TGCGCCAGCAGCTTGGCCAGGGCCACCCAAGAGACCCAGTACTTC
D gene: NA
clone size: NA
J gene: TRBJ2-5
V gene: TRBV5-1
CDR3 length: 15

CDR3 protein: CASSLQRQPGVGTEAFF
CDR3 DNA: TGCGCCAGCAGCTTGCAGCGCCAGCCGGGGGTGGGCACTGAAGCTTTCTTT
D gene: NA
clone size: NA
J gene: TRBJ1-1
V gene: TRBV5-1
CDR3 length: 17

CDR3 protein: CASSYSGQGTSPLHF
CDR3 DNA: TGTGCCAGCAGCTATAGCGGACAGGGGACCTCACCCCTCCACTTT
D gene: TRBD1
clone size: NA
J gene: TRBJ1-6
V gene: TRBV7-2
CDR3 length: 15

CDR3 protein: CASSFSGGPTDTQYF
CDR3 DNA: TGTGCCAGCAGTTTTAGCGGGGGTCCCACAGATACGCAGTATTTT
D gene: TRBD2
clone size: NA
J gene: TRBJ2-3
V gene: TRBV6-6
CDR3 length: 15

CDR3 protein: CASRPVRGNTEAFF
CDR3 DNA: TGTGCCAGCCGTCCCGTCAGGGGGAACACTGAAGCTTTCTTT
D gene: NA
clone size: NA
J gene: TRBJ1-1
V gene: TRBV19
CDR3 length: 14

CDR3 protein: CASTDSTNYGYTF
CDR3 DNA: TGTGCCAGCACGGACAGTACTAACTATGGCTACACCTTC
D gene: NA
clone size: NA
J gene: TRBJ1-2
V gene: TRBV2
CDR3 length: 13

CDR3 protein: CASSPGQVVQPQHF
CDR3 DNA: TGTGCCAGCAGCCCTGGACAGGTAGTTCAGCCCCAGCATTTT
D gene: TRBD1
clone size: NA
J gene: TRBJ1-5
V gene: TRBV28
CDR3 length: 14